This T cell receptor (beta chain) came from a study of early T cells in non-severe SARS-CoV-2 infection. Whole-study context: From unsorted whole blood, bulk RNA was sequenced, and the chains remained unpaired.

This clonotype was counted a few times. The TCR library protocol attached unique molecular identifiers to the individual cDNA molecules. TCRdb itself ran the 5' RACE reads through MiXCR, one entry per CDR3 protein. The data hold around 84,000 distinct CDR3 sequences, with around 14% observed a single time. This CDR3 has 17 residues. Germline V CDR1 and CDR2: MDHEN, SYDVKM. With 5 bases clipped from V and 0 bases from J, the junction kept 12 bases outside the gene matches. The sequenced sample consisted of whole blood. The sequence came from an adult who was a healthcare worker with PCR-confirmed SARS-CoV-2 infection or an uninfected control (not recorded which). The chain recombines TRBV28 with TRBJ2-7, with 8 positions matching TRBD2. In DNA, the CDR3 is TGTGCCAGCAGTCCCCCTCGGGAGGGGGGAAGCTCCTACGAGCAGTACTTC. Translating it yields CASSPPREGGSSYEQYF.